Sequencing of this T cell receptor (beta chain) was carried out in a study of blood T cell repertoires in COVID-19. Per the original data handling: Scientists estimated how many nucleated cells there were by amplifying reference gene primers. Assay used: immunoSEQ multiplex PCR; TCRdb lists only in-frame clones, some missing. V and J calls and clone size are as listed in that table; D and trimming were resolved from the DNA. Among roughly 170,000 clones listed, approximately 77% were seen once. This CDR3 has 16 amino acids. Germline CDR1 and CDR2: MNHEY and SMNVEV (reference sequence). V shed 1 base, J shed 10 bases, and the junction held 7 bases outside the gene matches.

What was sequenced was PBMCs or T cells enriched from blood (not recorded which). The clonotype originates from a man aged 55 to 70 who had recovered from COVID-19. This chain joins TRBV27 and TRBJ2-7; 16 nucleotides align to TRBD2. The CDR3 sequence: CASSLYGTSGREPQYF. In nucleotides, the CDR3 is TGTGCCAGCAGTTTATATGGGACTAGCGGGAGGGAGCCTCAGTACTTC.